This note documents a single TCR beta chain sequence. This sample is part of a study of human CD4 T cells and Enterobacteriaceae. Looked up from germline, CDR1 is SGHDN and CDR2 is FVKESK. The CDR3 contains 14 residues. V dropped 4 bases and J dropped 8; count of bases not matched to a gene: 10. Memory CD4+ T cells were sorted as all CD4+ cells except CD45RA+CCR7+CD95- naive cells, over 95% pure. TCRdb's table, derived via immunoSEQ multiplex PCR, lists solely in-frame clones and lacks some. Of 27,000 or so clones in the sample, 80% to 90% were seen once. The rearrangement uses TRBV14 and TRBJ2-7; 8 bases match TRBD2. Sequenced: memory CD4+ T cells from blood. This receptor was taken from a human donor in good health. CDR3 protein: CASSLRRGGLQQYF. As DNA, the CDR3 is TGTGCCAGCAGCCTCCGCCGGGGGGGGCTTCAGCAGTACTTC.